This entry concerns a single T cell receptor (beta chain). V dropped 0 bases and J dropped 0 bases, with 8 bases sitting between them. In germline, CDR1 is LNHDA, CDR2 SQIVND (reference sequence). There are 15 residues in the CDR3. Methods used by the authors: Amplified reference gene primers provided the basis for estimating nucleated cell counts. Profiled with immunoSEQ multiplex PCR; TCRdb holds only in-frame clones, not every one. The DNA gave D and trimming, while V, J and clone size come from that table. The table records 50,000 to 75,000 clones, roughly 89% of them present only once. The entry originates in a study of blood T cell repertoires in COVID-19. Study in general: Donors in the United States, Italy and Spain gave samples during acute or convalescent COVID-19. T cells, B-cell-depleted T cells, or PBMCs supplied cDNA or gDNA.

This receptor was obtained from a human donor in a cohort sampled during active COVID-19. The V and J genes are TRBV19 and TRBJ2-5, with no clear D. Input material: peripheral blood. CDR3 nucleotides: TGTGCCAGTAGTATAGATCTCGCGTACCAAGAGACCCAGTACTTC. This codes for CASSIDLAYQETQYF.